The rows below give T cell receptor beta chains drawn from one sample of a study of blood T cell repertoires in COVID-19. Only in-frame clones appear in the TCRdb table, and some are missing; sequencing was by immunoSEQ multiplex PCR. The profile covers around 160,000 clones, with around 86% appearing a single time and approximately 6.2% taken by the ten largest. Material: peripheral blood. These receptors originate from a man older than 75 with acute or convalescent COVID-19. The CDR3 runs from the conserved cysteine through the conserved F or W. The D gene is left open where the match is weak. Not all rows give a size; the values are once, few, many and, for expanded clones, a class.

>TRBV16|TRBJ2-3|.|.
CASSHHNRDGTDTQYF
TGTGCCAGCAGCCATCATAACAGAGATGGCACAGATACGCAGTATTTT
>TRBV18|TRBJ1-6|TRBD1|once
CASSEGQWDNSPLHF
TGTGCCAGCTCAGAGGGACAGTGGGATAATTCACCCCTCCACTTT
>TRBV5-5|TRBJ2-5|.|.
CASSLRAEIQETQYF
TGTGCCAGCAGCTTGAGAGCGGAGATCCAAGAGACCCAGTACTTC
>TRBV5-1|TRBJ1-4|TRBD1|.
CASSLRQGTELFF
TGCGCCAGCAGCCTTCGACAGGGTACAGAACTGTTTTTT
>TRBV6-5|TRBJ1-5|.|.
CATLKDRILPQHF
TGTGCCACCCTTAAAGACAGGATCTTGCCCCAGCATTTT
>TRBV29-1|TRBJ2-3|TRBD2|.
CSVRAGDLTDTQYF
TGCAGCGTTCGGGCGGGAGACCTAACAGATACGCAGTATTTT
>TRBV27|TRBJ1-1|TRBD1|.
CASRGTGVNTEAFF
TGTGCCAGCAGAGGGACAGGAGTGAACACTGAAGCTTTCTTT
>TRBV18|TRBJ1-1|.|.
CASSPSQGITEAFF
TGTGCCAGCTCACCGAGCCAGGGGATCACTGAAGCTTTCTTT
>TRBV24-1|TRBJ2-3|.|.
CATSDLGAWPNTQYF
TGTGCCACCAGTGATTTAGGAGCGTGGCCTAATACGCAGTATTTT
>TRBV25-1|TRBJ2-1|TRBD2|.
CASSEISGGAYNEQFF
TGTGCCAGCAGTGAGATTAGCGGGGGGGCGTACAATGAGCAGTTCTTC
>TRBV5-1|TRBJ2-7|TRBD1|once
CASSLGTGVSYEQYF
TGCGCCAGCAGCTTGGGGACAGGGGTTTCCTACGAGCAGTACTTC
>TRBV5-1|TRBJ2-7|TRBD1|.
CASSLGQGNYEQYF
TGCGCCAGCAGCTTGGGACAGGGGAACTACGAGCAGTACTTC
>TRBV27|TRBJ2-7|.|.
CASSRLEIPYEQYF
TGTGCCAGCAGTCGACTCGAGATACCCTACGAGCAGTACTTC
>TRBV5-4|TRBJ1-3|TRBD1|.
CASSSTGVSGNTIYF
TGTGCCAGCAGCTCTACAGGGGTCTCTGGAAACACCATATATTTT
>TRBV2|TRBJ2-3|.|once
CASSARTDSTDTQYF
TGTGCCAGCAGTGCGCGGACTGACAGCACAGATACGCAGTATTTT
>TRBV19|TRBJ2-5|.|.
CASKAGNMRQETQYF
TGTGCCAGTAAAGCAGGGAACATGCGACAAGAGACCCAGTACTTC
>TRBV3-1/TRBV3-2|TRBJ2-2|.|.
CASSPWGPGLPELFF
TGTGCCAGCAGCCCCTGGGGGCCGGGACTACCGGAGCTGTTTTTT
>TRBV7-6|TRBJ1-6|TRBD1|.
CASSLNSGTGYNSPLHF
TGTGCCAGCAGCTTAAATTCCGGGACAGGCTATAATTCACCCCTCCACTTT
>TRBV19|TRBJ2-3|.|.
CASRRTTTGYEDTQYF
TGTGCCAGTAGGAGGACGACTACCGGGTATGAAGATACGCAGTATTTT
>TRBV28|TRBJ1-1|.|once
CASSTPGQLRAEAFF
TGTGCCAGCAGCACTCCGGGCCAACTGCGGGCTGAAGCTTTCTTT
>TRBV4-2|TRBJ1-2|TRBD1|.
CASSARQGAGGYTF
TGTGCCAGCAGCGCCCGACAGGGGGCAGGAGGCTACACCTTC
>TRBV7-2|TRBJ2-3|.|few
CASSRWASETDTQYF
TGTGCCAGCAGCAGATGGGCTAGCGAGACAGATACGCAGTATTTT
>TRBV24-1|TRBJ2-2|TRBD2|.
CATSGLAGGAGELFF
TGTGCCACCAGTGGACTAGCGGGGGGAGCCGGGGAGCTGTTTTTT
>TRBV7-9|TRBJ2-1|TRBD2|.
CASSLVLGGLGYNEQFF
TGTGCCAGCAGCTTGGTTCTTGGGGGACTAGGGTACAATGAGCAGTTCTTC
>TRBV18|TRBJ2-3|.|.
CASSPYTGGTDTQYF
TGTGCCAGCTCACCATATACGGGAGGCACAGATACGCAGTATTTT
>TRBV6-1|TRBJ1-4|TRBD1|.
CASSDPGTGSEKLFF
TGTGCCAGCAGTGACCCCGGGACAGGGTCCGAAAAACTGTTTTTT
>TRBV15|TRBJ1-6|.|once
CATSRDTLGGSPLHF
TGTGCCACCAGCAGAGATACTCTCGGGGGGTCACCCCTCCACTTT
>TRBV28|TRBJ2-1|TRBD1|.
CASSLYRGDEQFF
TGTGCCAGCAGTTTATACAGGGGGGATGAGCAGTTCTTC
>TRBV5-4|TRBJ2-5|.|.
CASSLAGVRETQYF
TGTGCCAGCAGCTTGGCAGGGGTTCGGGAGACCCAGTACTTC
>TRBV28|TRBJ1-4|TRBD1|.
CASSLPGTGSHEKLFF
TGTGCCAGCAGTCTCCCCGGGACAGGGTCCCATGAAAAACTGTTTTTT
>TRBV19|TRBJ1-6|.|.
CASSMSGYNSPLHF
TGTGCCAGTAGTATGAGCGGATATAATTCACCCCTCCACTTT
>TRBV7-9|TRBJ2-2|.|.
CASSLGQIDTGELFF
TGTGCCAGCAGCTTAGGACAGATTGACACCGGGGAGCTGTTTTTT
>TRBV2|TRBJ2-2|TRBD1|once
CATAGQGGTGELFF
TGTGCCACCGCCGGACAGGGCGGAACCGGGGAGCTGTTTTTT
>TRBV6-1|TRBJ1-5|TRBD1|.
CASSDPGQGSNQPQHF
TGTGCCAGCAGTGATCCGGGACAGGGGAGCAATCAGCCCCAGCATTTT
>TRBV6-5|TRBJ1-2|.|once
CASNPEGRDYGYTF
TGTGCCAGCAACCCGGAGGGGAGGGATTATGGCTACACCTTC
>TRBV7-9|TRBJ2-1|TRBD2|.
CASIRTSGYNEQFF
TGTGCCAGCATCCGGACTAGCGGTTACAATGAGCAGTTCTTC
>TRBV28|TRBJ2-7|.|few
CATCRVPYEQYF
TGTGCCACCTGCCGGGTCCCCTACGAGCAGTACTTC
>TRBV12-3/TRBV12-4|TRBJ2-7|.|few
CASSLWGTYEQYF
TGTGCCAGCAGTTTGTGGGGCACCTACGAGCAGTACTTC
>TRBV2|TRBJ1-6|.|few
CASSEAQGFGPYNSPLHF
TGTGCCAGCAGTGAGGCGCAGGGGTTTGGGCCCTATAATTCACCCCTCCACTTT
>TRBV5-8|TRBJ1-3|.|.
CAKGQPGNTIYF
TGTGCCAAAGGACAGCCTGGAAACACCATATATTTT
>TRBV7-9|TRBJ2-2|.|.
CASSRSDTGELFF
TGTGCCAGCAGCCGAAGCGACACCGGGGAGCTGTTTTTT
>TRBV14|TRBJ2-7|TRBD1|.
CASSRVTGGADEQYF
TGTGCCAGCAGCCGCGTGACAGGGGGCGCGGACGAGCAGTACTTC
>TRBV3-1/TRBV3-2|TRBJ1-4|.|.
CASSQDPGGEKLFF
TGTGCCAGCAGCCAAGATCCGGGGGGCGAAAAACTGTTTTTT
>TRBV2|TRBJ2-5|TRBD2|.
CASVIGTSGRETQYF
TGTGCCAGCGTGATAGGGACTAGCGGACGGGAGACCCAGTACTTC
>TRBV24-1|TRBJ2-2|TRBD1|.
CATSDPAGDRGNTGELFF
TGTGCCACCAGTGATCCCGCCGGGGACAGGGGGAACACCGGGGAGCTGTTTTTT
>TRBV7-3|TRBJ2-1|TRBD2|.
CASSLKPPGLAPDEQFF
TGTGCCAGCAGCCTTAAACCCCCGGGACTAGCCCCCGATGAGCAGTTCTTC
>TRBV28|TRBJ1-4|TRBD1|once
CASREQGAKEKLFF
TGTGCCAGCAGGGAACAGGGGGCGAAGGAAAAACTGTTTTTT
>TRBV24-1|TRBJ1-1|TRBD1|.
CATSARGLGEAFF
TGTGCCACCAGTGCCAGGGGGCTGGGTGAAGCTTTCTTT
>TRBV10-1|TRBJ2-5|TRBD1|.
CASSDRQGNQETQYF
TGCGCCAGCAGTGATAGACAGGGGAACCAAGAGACCCAGTACTTC
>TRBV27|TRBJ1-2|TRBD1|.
CASSWDRTYGYTF
TGTGCCAGCAGCTGGGACAGAACATATGGCTACACCTTC
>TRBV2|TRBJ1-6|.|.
CASSPRTGSNSPLHF
TGTGCCAGCAGCCCAAGAACAGGGAGCAATTCACCCCTCCACTTT
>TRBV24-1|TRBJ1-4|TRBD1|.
CATSDPGQGANEKLFF
TGTGCCACCAGTGACCCGGGACAGGGGGCGAATGAAAAACTGTTTTTT
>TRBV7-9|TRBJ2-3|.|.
CASRAAGFTDTQYF
TGTGCCAGCAGAGCCGCGGGTTTCACAGATACGCAGTATTTT
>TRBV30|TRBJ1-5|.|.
CAWSVGGVKPQHF
TGTGCCTGGAGTGTAGGCGGGGTTAAGCCCCAGCATTTT
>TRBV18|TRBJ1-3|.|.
CASSPLLQANSGNTIYF
TGTGCCAGCTCACCACTCCTCCAGGCCAACTCTGGAAACACCATATATTTT